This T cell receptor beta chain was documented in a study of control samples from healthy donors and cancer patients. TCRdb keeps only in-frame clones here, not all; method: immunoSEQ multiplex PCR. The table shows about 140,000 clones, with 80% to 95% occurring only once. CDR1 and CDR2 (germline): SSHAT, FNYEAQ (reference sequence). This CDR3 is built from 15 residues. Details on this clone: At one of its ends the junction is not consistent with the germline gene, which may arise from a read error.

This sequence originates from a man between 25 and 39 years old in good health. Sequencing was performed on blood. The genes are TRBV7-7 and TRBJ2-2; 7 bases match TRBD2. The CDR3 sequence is CASSPLAGDTGELFF. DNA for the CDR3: TGTGCTAGCAGCCCCCTGGCGGGAGACACCGGGGAGCTGTTTTTT. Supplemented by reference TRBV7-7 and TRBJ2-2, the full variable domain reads GAGVSQSPRYKVTKRGQDVTLRCDPISSHATLYWYQQALGQGPEFLTYFNYEAQPDKSGLPSDRFSAERPEGSISTLTIQRTEQRDSAMYRCASSPLAGDTGELFFGEGSRLTVL.